Shown below are 8 T cell receptor beta chains from a single sample sequenced in a study of T cell responses to AZD1222 COVID-19 vaccine. The protocol was immunoSEQ multiplex PCR, while the TCRdb copy is restricted to in-frame clones and leaves out a portion. Of 180,000 or so clones listed, 80% to 95% are singletons. The sample consisted of peripheral blood, taken 28 days after the second AZD1222 dose. The receptors originated from an adult who received the AZD1222 COVID-19 vaccine.

The chain joins TRBV7-9 to TRBJ1-2, with D possibly matching TRBD1 (6 bases). The CDR3 consists of 13 residues. The V and J ends lost 4 bases and 9 bases respectively, with 15 bases between them. Per germline, CDR1 SEHNR and CDR2 FQNEAQ (reference sequence). In nucleotides, the CDR3 is TGTGCCAGCAGCTCGAGGGCGGGGGACAGCTACACCTTC. Its translation is CASSSRAGDSYTF.

This clone has only one observation. The chain couples TRBV9 to TRBJ2-1; the D gene is possibly TRBD2 (7 bases). This CDR3 comprises 15 residues. With 7 bases removed from V and 4 bases from J, the gap between germline ends came to 18 bases. The germline gives CDR1 SGDLS, CDR2 YYNGEE. The CDR3 DNA sequence: TGTGCCAGCTCTGCAGAGGCGGGGGCTTACAATGAGCAGTTCTTC. Its protein product is CASSAEAGAYNEQFF.

With respect to this clone: Other DNA sequences in the same sample also yield this CDR3. V and J are TRBV7-9 and TRBJ2-7, with no clear D. V lost 4 bases and J 2 bases, leaving 3 bases between the germline ends. The CDR3 covers 11 residues. Germline lookup yields CDR1 SEHNR and CDR2 FQNEAQ (reference sequence). Here the CDR3 DNA reads TGTGCCAGCAGCTCGACCTACGAGCAGTACTTC. Protein: CASSSTYEQYF.

The chain links TRBV6-2 or TRBV6-3 to TRBJ2-5, with no clear D. The CDR3 consists of 14 residues. Germline V gives CDR1 MNHEY, CDR2 SVGEGT. With 6 bases removed from V and 2 bases from J, the gap between germline ends came to 13 bases. The CDR3 spells CASSPLGSQETQYF. CDR3 sequence (DNA): TGTGCCAGCAGCCCCTTGGGTTCACAAGAGACCCAGTACTTC.

Remarks on this clone: At one end the junction does not follow the germline gene, possibly because of a read error. The J gene is TRBJ2-1, the V gene TRBV27; D is ambiguous. This CDR3 is built from 10 residues. The V gene's germline CDR1 is MNHEY and CDR2 SMNVEV (reference sequence). The CDR3 nucleotides read TGTGCCAGATCCTCCTCTTTCGCGATCTTC. Its translation is CARSSSFAIF.

The V call is TRBV9, the J call TRBJ1-5; possibly TRBD1 for D (5 bases). V was trimmed by 3 bases and J by 5 bases, leaving 15 bases between them. Germline-derived CDR1 and CDR2 are SGDLS and YYNGEE. The CDR3 runs 15 residues. DNA for the CDR3: TGTGCCAGCAGCGCATACCCGGGGCCCCATCAGCCCCAGCATTTT. It specifies CASSAYPGPHQPQHF.

The gene calls are TRBV23-1 and TRBJ2-5, with 10 bases fitting TRBD1. Being an ORF, TRBV23-1 has a function that is uncertain. The CDR3 consists of 16 residues. V shed 2 bases and J 2 bases; nucleotides not matched to a gene: 5. The CDR3 spells CASSQVDRGLQETQYF. DNA for the CDR3: TGCGCCAGCAGTCAAGTCGACAGGGGGCTGCAAGAGACCCAGTACTTC.

The chain recombines TRBV28 with TRBJ1-1; no reliable D call. Germline V CDR1 and CDR2: MDHEN, SYDVKM. Trimming took 4 bases from V and 4 from J, leaving 13 bases between them. The CDR3 spans 14 residues. This chain's CDR3 is CASSSGGLGTEAFF. The CDR3 DNA is TGTGCCAGCAGTTCGGGAGGGTTGGGCACTGAAGCTTTCTTT.